The present T cell receptor (beta chain) was sequenced within a study of CD8 T cells in Susac syndrome. Sequencing of TCR beta was carried out in blood CD8+ and CD4+ T cells. Relapsing-remitting disease, either stable or active, was present in the treatment-naive patients who were the multiple sclerosis controls. In contrast to the negatively isolated CD8+ and CD4+ T cells, TEMRA cells were FACS-enriched. This CDR3 spans 15 amino acids. The germline gives CDR1 SQVTM, CDR2 ANQGSEA. With 7 bases removed from V and 4 bases from J, the gap between germline ends came to 19 bases. RNA totalling roughly 0.45 to 1 ug underwent reverse transcription with random hexamers. An immunoSEQ multiplex PCR generated amplified TCR beta CDR3 products spanning 54 Vbeta and 13 Jbeta. TCRdb ran MiXCR on the immunoSEQ multiplex PCR reads and lists one entry per CDR3 protein. Of some 120,000 distinct CDR3 sequences in the sample, over 85% were seen once.

Material for sequencing was CD8+ T cells from PBMCs. The receptor's source is a human donor with multiple sclerosis. V gene TRBV29-1 combines with J gene TRBJ2-2; tentatively, D is TRBD1 or TRBD2 (6 bases each). The CDR3 DNA is TGCAGCGCCGGGGGCGGTGACAGGTCCACCGGGGAGCTGTTTTTT. Its translation is CSAGGGDRSTGELFF.